A selection of T cell receptor beta chains follows, all from one sample in a study of CD8 T cells in ankylosing spondylitis. TCRdb fed the 5' RACE reads into MiXCR, producing one record per CDR3 protein. The sample has fewer than 250,000 distinct CDR3 sequences, roughly 10% seen once. Sequencing input: blood, either unsorted or a sorted T cell fraction (not recorded which). The receptors were gathered from a male donor with ankylosing spondylitis or in good health (not recorded which). CDR3s include the opening cysteine and the closing phenylalanine or tryptophan. The order of the fields is clone size, J gene, V gene, D gene, CDR3 protein, CDR3 DNA. D genes are given only for firm matches. Clone size, where shown, is once, few, many, or a class for clones that have expanded.

>few|TRBJ2-1|TRBV5-6|-
CASSLVAGNSYNEQFF
TGTGCCAGCAGCTTGGTGGCAGGAAACTCCTACAATGAGCAGTTCTTC
>many|TRBJ2-3|TRBV4-1|-
CASSQVQDKDTQYF
TGCGCCAGCAGCCAAGTCCAGGATAAAGATACGCAGTATTTT
>many|TRBJ1-2|TRBV12-5|-
CASGLVGNYGYTF
TGTGCTAGTGGTTTGGTTGGCAACTATGGCTACACCTTC
>many|TRBJ2-7|TRBV20-1|-
CSASTELAFYEQYF
TGCAGTGCTAGTACCGAGCTCGCCTTCTACGAGCAGTACTTC
>-|TRBJ2-3|TRBV30|-
CAWTVSTDTQYF
TGTGCCTGGACAGTTAGCACAGATACGCAGTATTTT
>few|TRBJ1-5|TRBV4-2|-
CASSQSSDQISNQPQHF
TGTGCCAGCAGCCAAAGCTCGGACCAGATTAGCAATCAGCCCCAGCATTTT
>many|TRBJ1-6|TRBV7-2|-
CASSLKLTYSPLHF
TGTGCCAGCAGCTTAAAATTGACTTATTCACCCCTCCACTTT
>-|TRBJ1-1|TRBV20-1|TRBD1
CSARDSGQGNTEAFF
TGCAGTGCTAGAGATTCAGGACAGGGGAACACTGAAGCTTTCTTT
>-|TRBJ2-7|TRBV20-1|-
CSARSRVDYEQYF
TGCAGTGCTAGATCGCGGGTAGACTACGAGCAGTACTTC
>few|TRBJ2-7|TRBV5-1|TRBD2
CASSPGGALDYEQYF
TGCGCCAGCAGCCCGGGGGGGGCCCTAGACTACGAGCAGTACTTC
>-|TRBJ2-3|TRBV19|-
CASSIGLERRGTLLPLTDTQYF
TGTGCCAGTAGTATTGGTTTAGAGCGGAGAGGCACTCTCTTACCTCTCACAGATACGCAGTATTTT
>many|TRBJ2-4|TRBV2|-
CASSRGQATKNIQYF
TGTGCCAGCAGTCGGGGCCAAGCAACCAAAAACATTCAGTACTTC
>-|TRBJ1-1|TRBV4-1|-
CASSPWGGKSEAFF
TGCGCCAGCAGCCCGTGGGGAGGGAAATCTGAAGCTTTCTTT
>many|TRBJ1-2|TRBV6-2/TRBV6-3|TRBD1
CASSPPTGQGSYGYTF
TGTGCCAGCAGTCCGCCAACGGGACAGGGAAGCTATGGCTACACCTTC
>many|TRBJ2-5|TRBV29-1|-
CSVAPPGVETQYF
TGCAGCGTAGCCCCCCCGGGGGTTGAGACCCAGTACTTC
>few|TRBJ2-2|TRBV5-1|-
CASTGPNSNTGELFF
TGCGCCAGCACGGGCCCTAACTCGAACACCGGGGAGCTGTTTTTT
>many|TRBJ1-5|TRBV15|TRBD1
CATSLGQGLNQPQHF
TGTGCCACCAGCCTAGGACAGGGGCTCAATCAGCCCCAGCATTTT
>many|TRBJ1-2|TRBV12-3/TRBV12-4|-
CASTPPGGYRVIDYGYTF
TGTGCCAGCACACCGCCCGGGGGATACAGGGTTATCGACTATGGCTACACCTTC
>many|TRBJ2-1|TRBV12-3/TRBV12-4|TRBD2
CASSPIAGVGQFF
TGTGCCAGCAGTCCCATAGCGGGAGTGGGGCAGTTCTTC
>few|TRBJ2-7|TRBV5-1|TRBD2
CASSSSGGNYEQYF
TGCGCCAGCAGCTCTAGCGGGGGGAACTACGAGCAGTACTTC
>many|TRBJ2-7|TRBV30|-
CAWSGLLYEQYF
TGTGCCTGGTCGGGACTCCTATACGAGCAGTACTTC
>many|TRBJ2-3|TRBV27|TRBD2
CASSLRRAPGLAGPTWLTDTQYF
TGTGCCAGCAGTTTACGGAGGGCACCGGGACTAGCGGGGCCCACCTGGCTCACAGATACGCAGTATTTT
>once|TRBJ2-1|TRBV11-3|TRBD2
CASRSLAGEQFF
TGTGCCAGCAGGTCATTAGCGGGAGAGCAGTTCTTC
>many|TRBJ1-2|TRBV14|-
CASSQGRKYYGYTF
TGTGCCAGCAGCCAAGGGAGAAAGTACTATGGCTACACCTTC
>many|TRBJ2-5|TRBV12-3/TRBV12-4|-
CASSLVVEEGETQYF
TGTGCCAGCAGTTTAGTGGTAGAGGAGGGTGAGACCCAGTACTTC
>-|TRBJ2-2|TRBV19|-
CATVASPTNTGELFF
TGTGCCACTGTAGCGTCCCCCACGAACACCGGGGAGCTGTTTTTT
>few|TRBJ2-5|TRBV10-1|TRBD1
CASSEGQGARHF
TGCGCCAGCAGTGAAGGACAGGGGGCTAGGCACTTC
>-|TRBJ2-7|TRBV7-2|-
CASSLSPLTYEQYF
TGTGCCAGCAGCTTAAGTCCCCTAACCTACGAGCAGTACTTC
>once|TRBJ1-6|TRBV20-1|-
CSARGQGPNSPLHF
TGCAGTGCTAGGGGGCAGGGGCCCAATTCACCCCTCCACTTT
>-|TRBJ2-2|TRBV5-1|-
CASSSHRETGELFF
TGCGCCAGCAGCAGCCACAGGGAGACCGGGGAGCTGTTTTTT
>many|TRBJ1-1|TRBV12-3/TRBV12-4|-
CASSLGPSEGNTEAFF
TGTGCCAGCAGTTTAGGTCCCAGTGAGGGGAACACTGAAGCTTTCTTT
>many|TRBJ2-3|TRBV5-1|-
CASSLGLTGPSTDTQYF
TGCGCCAGCAGCTTGGGCCTCACCGGGCCTAGCACAGATACGCAGTATTTT
>-|TRBJ2-3|TRBV15|TRBD2
CATSRWPSGTSTDTQYF
TGTGCCACCAGCAGGTGGCCTAGCGGTACTTCCACAGATACGCAGTATTTT
>few|TRBJ2-1|TRBV7-8|TRBD1
CASSLAPDRGQWNEQFF
TGTGCCAGCAGCTTAGCACCGGACAGGGGGCAATGGAATGAGCAGTTCTTC
>many|TRBJ2-3|TRBV5-1|-
CASSLDASDTQYF
TGCGCCAGCAGCTTGGATGCGTCAGATACGCAGTATTTT
>-|TRBJ2-7|TRBV30|TRBD1
CAWSLGQAYEQYF
TGTGCCTGGAGTCTAGGACAGGCCTACGAGCAGTACTTC
>many|TRBJ1-2|TRBV6-1|TRBD1
CASSPGTGFNYGYTF
TGTGCCAGCAGTCCTGGGACAGGATTTAACTATGGCTACACCTTC
>-|TRBJ2-3|TRBV6-2/TRBV6-3|-
CATSAGAFRTDTQYF
TGTGCCACCTCGGCGGGGGCCTTTCGGACAGATACGCAGTATTTT
>-|TRBJ1-6|TRBV5-1|-
CASNLKGQGGSPLHF
TGCGCCAGCAACTTAAAGGGACAAGGGGGGTCACCCCTCCACTTT
>many|TRBJ2-3|TRBV15|-
CATSKGQVGTDTQYF
TGTGCCACCAGCAAGGGGCAAGTAGGCACAGATACGCAGTATTTT
>many|TRBJ1-2|TRBV2|-
CASSDFNYGYTF
TGTGCCAGCAGTGATTTTAACTATGGCTACACCTTC
>many|TRBJ2-7|TRBV10-3|TRBD1
CAISESRGQDSYEQYF
TGTGCCATCAGTGAGTCTAGGGGACAGGACTCCTACGAGCAGTACTTC
>many|TRBJ1-6|TRBV30|TRBD1
CAWIRGQGNSPLHF
TGTGCCTGGATCAGGGGGCAGGGGAATTCACCCCTCCACTTT
>many|TRBJ1-1|TRBV5-1|-
CASSLGVALNTEAFF
TGCGCCAGCAGCTTGGGAGTGGCCCTGAACACTGAAGCTTTCTTT
>many|TRBJ2-5|TRBV4-1|TRBD2
CASSQAILAGGYQETQYF
TGCGCCAGCAGCCAAGCTATACTAGCGGGGGGATACCAAGAGACCCAGTACTTC
>many|TRBJ2-7|TRBV5-1|-
CASSPFGVEQYF
TGCGCCAGCAGCCCCTTTGGAGTTGAGCAGTACTTC
>-|TRBJ2-1|TRBV6-2/TRBV6-3|-
CASSYSPGTPYLNEQFF
TGTGCCAGCAGTTACTCCCCCGGGACCCCTTACCTCAATGAGCAGTTCTTC
>many|TRBJ1-1|TRBV18|-
CASSWEGGGNTEAFF
TGTGCCAGCTCATGGGAAGGGGGTGGCAACACTGAAGCTTTCTTT
>many|TRBJ2-2|TRBV19|-
CASSMSDSGELFF
TGTGCCAGTAGTATGTCCGATTCCGGGGAGCTGTTTTTT
>many|TRBJ1-1|TRBV12-3/TRBV12-4|-
CASRSLVMSEAFF
TGTGCCAGCCGGTCTTTAGTGATGAGTGAAGCTTTCTTT
>many|TRBJ2-1|TRBV12-3/TRBV12-4|TRBD2
CASSFGLAGGLF
TGTGCCAGCAGTTTTGGACTAGCGGGGGGGCTCTTC
>few|TRBJ2-5|TRBV20-1|TRBD2
CSVGSGSSETQYF
TGCAGTGTAGGTAGCGGGAGTTCAGAGACCCAGTACTTC
>many|TRBJ1-2|TRBV20-1|-
CSARERLNYGYTF
TGCAGTGCTAGAGAACGCCTTAACTATGGCTACACCTTC
>many|TRBJ2-7|TRBV12-3/TRBV12-4|TRBD1
CASSPGTGTFYEQYF
TGTGCCAGCAGTCCCGGGACAGGGACTTTCTACGAGCAGTACTTC
>many|TRBJ2-3|TRBV20-1|-
CSAGGRDPGADTQYF
TGCAGTGCTGGGGGCCGGGACCCCGGGGCAGATACGCAGTATTTT
>many|TRBJ2-1|TRBV20-1|TRBD1
CSATGMPYNEQFF
TGCAGTGCGACAGGGATGCCCTACAATGAGCAGTTCTTC
>-|TRBJ2-3|TRBV7-2|TRBD1
CASSTVTGLSTDTQYF
TGTGCCAGCAGCACCGTGACAGGGTTAAGCACAGATACGCAGTATTTT
>-|TRBJ1-4|TRBV7-9|-
CASSWRETAHGEKLFF
TGTGCCAGCAGCTGGAGGGAGACAGCCCACGGAGAAAAACTGTTTTTT
>many|TRBJ2-2|TRBV10-3|-
CAISETLQVYTGELFF
TGTGCCATCAGTGAAACGTTACAGGTCTACACCGGGGAGCTGTTTTTT
>-|TRBJ2-7|TRBV13|-
CASTLGSYEQYF
TGTGCCAGTACTCTAGGGTCCTACGAGCAGTACTTC